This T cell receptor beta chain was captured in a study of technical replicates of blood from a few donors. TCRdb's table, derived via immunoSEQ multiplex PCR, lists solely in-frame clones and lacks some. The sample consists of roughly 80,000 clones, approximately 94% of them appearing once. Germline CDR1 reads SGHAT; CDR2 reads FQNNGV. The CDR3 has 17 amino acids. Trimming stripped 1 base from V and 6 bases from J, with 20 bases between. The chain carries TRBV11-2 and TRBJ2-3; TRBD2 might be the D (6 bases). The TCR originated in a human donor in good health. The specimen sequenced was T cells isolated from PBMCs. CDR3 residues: CASSLGGDFSEWDTQYF. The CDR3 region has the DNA TGTGCCAGCAGCTTAGGGGGGGACTTTTCAGAATGGGATACGCAGTATTTT.